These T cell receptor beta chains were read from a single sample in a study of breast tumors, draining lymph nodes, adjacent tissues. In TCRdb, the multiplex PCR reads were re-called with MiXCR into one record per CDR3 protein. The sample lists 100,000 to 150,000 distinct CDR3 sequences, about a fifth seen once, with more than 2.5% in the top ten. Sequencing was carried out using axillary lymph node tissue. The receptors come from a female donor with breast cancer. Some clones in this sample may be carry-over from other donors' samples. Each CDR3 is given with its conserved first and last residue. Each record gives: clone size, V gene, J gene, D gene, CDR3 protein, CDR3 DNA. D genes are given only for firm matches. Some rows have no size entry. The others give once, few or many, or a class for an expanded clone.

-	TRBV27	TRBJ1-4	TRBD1	CASSLSGTGNEKLFF	TGTGCCAGCAGTTTATCCGGGACAGGGAATGAAAAACTGTTTTTT
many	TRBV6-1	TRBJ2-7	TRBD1	CASSAIGTAYEQYF	TGTGCCAGCAGTGCGATCGGGACAGCCTACGAGCAGTACTTC
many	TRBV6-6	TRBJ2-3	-	CASSYSGGAGDTQYF	TGTGCCAGCAGTTACTCGGGGGGGGCGGGAGATACGCAGTATTTT
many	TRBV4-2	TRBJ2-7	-	CASSQGRGGGGYEQYF	TGTGCCAGCAGCCAAGGGCGTGGAGGGGGAGGGTACGAGCAGTACTTC
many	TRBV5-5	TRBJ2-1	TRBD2	CASSLAGDRALSSGRGYEQFF	TGTGCCAGCAGCTTGGCCGGAGACAGGGCCCTTTCTAGCGGGAGGGGCTATGAGCAGTTCTTC
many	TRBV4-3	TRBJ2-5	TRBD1	CASSQGTAQETQYF	TGCGCCAGCAGCCAGGGGACAGCTCAAGAGACCCAGTACTTC
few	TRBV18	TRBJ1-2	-	CASSPWGNYGYTF	TGTGCCAGCTCACCATGGGGTAACTATGGCTACACCTTC
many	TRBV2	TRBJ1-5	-	CASSDTLVSNQPQHF	TGTGCCAGCAGTGACACACTCGTTAGCAATCAGCCCCAGCATTTT
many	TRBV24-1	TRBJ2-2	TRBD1	CATSDPGQPNTGELFF	TGTGCCACCAGTGATCCGGGACAGCCAAACACCGGGGAGCTGTTTTTT
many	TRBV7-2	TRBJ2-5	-	CASSLVRRVQETQYF	TGTGCCAGCAGCTTAGTGCGAAGGGTCCAAGAGACCCAGTACTTC
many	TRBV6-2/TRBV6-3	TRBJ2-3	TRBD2	CASSPLAGEADTQYF	TGTGCCAGCAGTCCCCTAGCGGGAGAGGCAGATACGCAGTATTTT
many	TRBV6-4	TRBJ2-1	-	CASSDSPRGPNEQFF	TGTGCCAGCAGTGACTCTCCTCGGGGTCCCAATGAGCAGTTCTTC
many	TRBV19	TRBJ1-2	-	CASSETGYYGYTF	TGTGCCAGTAGTGAAACAGGGTACTATGGCTACACCTTC
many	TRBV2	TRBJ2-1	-	CASSGQVNEQFF	TGTGCCAGCAGTGGACAGGTCAATGAGCAGTTCTTC
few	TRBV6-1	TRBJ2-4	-	CASSERRGVAKNIQYF	TGTGCCAGCAGTGAACGAAGGGGAGTAGCCAAAAACATTCAGTACTTC
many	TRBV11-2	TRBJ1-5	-	CASSLTGISNQPQHF	TGTGCCAGCAGCTTAACAGGGATTAGCAATCAGCCCCAGCATTTT
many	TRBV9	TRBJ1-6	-	CASSVPNSPLHF	TGTGCCAGCAGCGTTCCCAATTCACCCCTCCACTTT
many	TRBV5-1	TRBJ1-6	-	CASSGYGDNSPLHF	TGCGCCAGCAGCGGGTACGGTGATAATTCACCCCTCCACTTT
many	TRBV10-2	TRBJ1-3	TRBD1	CASRGTGGNTIYF	TGCGCCAGCAGGGGGACAGGGGGAAACACCATATATTTT
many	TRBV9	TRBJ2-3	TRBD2	CASSVGPGTSYDTQYF	TGTGCCAGCAGCGTAGGCCCCGGGACTAGCTACGATACGCAGTATTTT
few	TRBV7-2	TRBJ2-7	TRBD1	CASSLRPGTGEGAKQYF	TGTGCCAGCAGCTTACGCCCCGGGACAGGGGAAGGGGCGAAGCAGTACTTC
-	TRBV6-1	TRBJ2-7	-	CASRTNGSSYEQYF	TGCGCCAGCAGGACTAACGGGAGCTCCTACGAGCAGTACTTC
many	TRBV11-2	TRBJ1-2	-	CASSLEGAGTYGYTF	TGTGCCAGCAGCTTAGAGGGGGCAGGGACCTATGGCTACACCTTC
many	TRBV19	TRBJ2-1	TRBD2	CASNTAGEGNEQFF	TGTGCCAGTAACACGGCGGGAGAAGGCAATGAGCAGTTCTTC
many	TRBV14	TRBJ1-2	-	CASSQEQGYGYTF	TGTGCCAGCAGCCAAGAACAGGGTTATGGCTACACCTTC
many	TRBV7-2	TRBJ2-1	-	CASSSRPSTSYNEQFF	TGTGCCAGCAGCTCACGACCTAGCACATCCTACAATGAGCAGTTCTTC
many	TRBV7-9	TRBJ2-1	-	CASSLEGLPNEQFF	TGTGCCAGCAGCTTAGAGGGGTTACCCAATGAGCAGTTCTTC
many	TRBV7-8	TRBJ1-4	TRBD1	CASSSGTGTGEKLFF	TGTGCCAGCAGCTCAGGGACAGGGACAGGTGAAAAACTGTTTTTT
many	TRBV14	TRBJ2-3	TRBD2	CASSRVGTSAYTDTQYF	TGTGCCAGCAGCCGAGTAGGGACTAGCGCTTACACAGATACGCAGTATTTT
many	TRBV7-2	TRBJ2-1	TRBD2	CASSLATRGRVNEQFF	TGTGCCAGCAGCTTAGCGACTCGCGGGAGGGTCAATGAGCAGTTCTTC
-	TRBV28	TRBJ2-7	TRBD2	CASSLSGSTYEQYF	TGTGCCAGCAGTCTTAGCGGGAGTACCTACGAGCAGTACTTC
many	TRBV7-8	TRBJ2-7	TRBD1	CASSNRQGAYEQYF	TGTGCCAGCAGCAATCGACAGGGGGCCTACGAGCAGTACTTC
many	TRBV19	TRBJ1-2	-	CASRNSGGYTF	TGTGCCAGTAGGAACAGTGGAGGCTACACCTTC
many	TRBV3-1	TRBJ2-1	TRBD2	CASSQVAGWNEQFF	TGTGCCAGCAGCCAAGTAGCGGGTTGGAATGAGCAGTTCTTC
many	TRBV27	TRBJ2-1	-	CASRRTAYNEQFF	TGTGCCAGCAGAAGGACAGCCTACAATGAGCAGTTCTTC
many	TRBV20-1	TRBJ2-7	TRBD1	CSARDRGTGFPEQYF	TGCAGTGCTAGAGATAGGGGGACAGGGTTCCCCGAGCAGTACTTC
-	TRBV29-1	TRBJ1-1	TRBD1	CSVEAGGGGTEAFF	TGCAGCGTTGAGGCAGGGGGCGGTGGCACTGAAGCTTTCTTT
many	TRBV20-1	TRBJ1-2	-	CSARRPAPYYGYTF	TGCAGTGCTAGAAGGCCAGCGCCCTACTATGGCTACACCTTC
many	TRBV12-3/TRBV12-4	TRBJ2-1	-	CASSFSAPNEQFF	TGTGCCAGCAGTTTCTCCGCTCCCAATGAGCAGTTCTTC
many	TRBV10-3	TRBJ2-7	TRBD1	CATTQGVGYEQYF	TGTGCCACCACGCAGGGGGTTGGGTACGAGCAGTACTTC
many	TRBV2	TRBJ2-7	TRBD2	CASSVSGQKWTSGSYYEQYF	TGTGCCAGCAGTGTATCGGGACAGAAGTGGACTAGCGGAAGTTACTACGAGCAGTACTTC